This TCR beta chain was sequenced in a study of cytomegalovirus exposure and HLA in healthy donors. Study in general: Drawn from HLA-typed donors, roughly 87 million unique TCRs were held in an early data release.

PCR amplification relied on 60 Vbeta primers (plus 13 Jbeta primers). Repertoires were generated with immunoSEQ multiplex PCR, while TCRdb's copy carries only in-frame clones and drops some. The sample contains 65,000 or so clones, approximately 75% of which appear only once. General study findings and limits: Later analysis suggested links between common viral pathogens and several top significant clusters. TCR sequences were mostly rare, though some public TCRs occurred in many donors.

Turning to this clone: What it binds is unknown.

The sequence came from a woman aged 40 to 55 in good health and CMV-seropositive. Sequencing used PBMCs.

CDR3 sequence reads: CASSLVGEQAPYGYTF. The CDR3 DNA reads as TGTGCCAGCAGCTTGGTTGGCGAACAGGCCCCCTATGGCTACACCTTC. The chain joins TRBV11-2 to TRBJ1-2; the D gene is possibly TRBD1 (5 bases). Trimming took off 3 bases at V and 4 bases at J, with 18 bases between the two ends. This CDR3 region has 16 residues. The germline V gene has CDR1 SGHAT and CDR2 FQNNGV.